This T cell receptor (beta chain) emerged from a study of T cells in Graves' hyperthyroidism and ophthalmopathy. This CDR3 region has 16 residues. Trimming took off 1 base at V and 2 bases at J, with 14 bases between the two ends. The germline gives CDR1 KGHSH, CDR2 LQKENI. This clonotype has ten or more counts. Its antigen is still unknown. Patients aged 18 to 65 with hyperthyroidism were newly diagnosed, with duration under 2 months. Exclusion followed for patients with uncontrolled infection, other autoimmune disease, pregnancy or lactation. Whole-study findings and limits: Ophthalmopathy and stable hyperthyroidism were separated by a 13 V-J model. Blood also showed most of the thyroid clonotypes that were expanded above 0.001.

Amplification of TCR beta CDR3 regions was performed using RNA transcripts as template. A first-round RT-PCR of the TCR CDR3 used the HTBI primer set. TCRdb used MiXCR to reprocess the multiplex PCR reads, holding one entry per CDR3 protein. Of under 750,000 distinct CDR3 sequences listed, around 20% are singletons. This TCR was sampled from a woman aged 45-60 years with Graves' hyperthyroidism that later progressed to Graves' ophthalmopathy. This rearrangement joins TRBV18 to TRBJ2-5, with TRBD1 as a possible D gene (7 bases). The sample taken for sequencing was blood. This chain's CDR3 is CASSPLAGGGQETQYF. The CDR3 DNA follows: TGTGCCAGCTCACCACTGGCAGGGGGAGGACAAGAGACCCAGTACTTC.